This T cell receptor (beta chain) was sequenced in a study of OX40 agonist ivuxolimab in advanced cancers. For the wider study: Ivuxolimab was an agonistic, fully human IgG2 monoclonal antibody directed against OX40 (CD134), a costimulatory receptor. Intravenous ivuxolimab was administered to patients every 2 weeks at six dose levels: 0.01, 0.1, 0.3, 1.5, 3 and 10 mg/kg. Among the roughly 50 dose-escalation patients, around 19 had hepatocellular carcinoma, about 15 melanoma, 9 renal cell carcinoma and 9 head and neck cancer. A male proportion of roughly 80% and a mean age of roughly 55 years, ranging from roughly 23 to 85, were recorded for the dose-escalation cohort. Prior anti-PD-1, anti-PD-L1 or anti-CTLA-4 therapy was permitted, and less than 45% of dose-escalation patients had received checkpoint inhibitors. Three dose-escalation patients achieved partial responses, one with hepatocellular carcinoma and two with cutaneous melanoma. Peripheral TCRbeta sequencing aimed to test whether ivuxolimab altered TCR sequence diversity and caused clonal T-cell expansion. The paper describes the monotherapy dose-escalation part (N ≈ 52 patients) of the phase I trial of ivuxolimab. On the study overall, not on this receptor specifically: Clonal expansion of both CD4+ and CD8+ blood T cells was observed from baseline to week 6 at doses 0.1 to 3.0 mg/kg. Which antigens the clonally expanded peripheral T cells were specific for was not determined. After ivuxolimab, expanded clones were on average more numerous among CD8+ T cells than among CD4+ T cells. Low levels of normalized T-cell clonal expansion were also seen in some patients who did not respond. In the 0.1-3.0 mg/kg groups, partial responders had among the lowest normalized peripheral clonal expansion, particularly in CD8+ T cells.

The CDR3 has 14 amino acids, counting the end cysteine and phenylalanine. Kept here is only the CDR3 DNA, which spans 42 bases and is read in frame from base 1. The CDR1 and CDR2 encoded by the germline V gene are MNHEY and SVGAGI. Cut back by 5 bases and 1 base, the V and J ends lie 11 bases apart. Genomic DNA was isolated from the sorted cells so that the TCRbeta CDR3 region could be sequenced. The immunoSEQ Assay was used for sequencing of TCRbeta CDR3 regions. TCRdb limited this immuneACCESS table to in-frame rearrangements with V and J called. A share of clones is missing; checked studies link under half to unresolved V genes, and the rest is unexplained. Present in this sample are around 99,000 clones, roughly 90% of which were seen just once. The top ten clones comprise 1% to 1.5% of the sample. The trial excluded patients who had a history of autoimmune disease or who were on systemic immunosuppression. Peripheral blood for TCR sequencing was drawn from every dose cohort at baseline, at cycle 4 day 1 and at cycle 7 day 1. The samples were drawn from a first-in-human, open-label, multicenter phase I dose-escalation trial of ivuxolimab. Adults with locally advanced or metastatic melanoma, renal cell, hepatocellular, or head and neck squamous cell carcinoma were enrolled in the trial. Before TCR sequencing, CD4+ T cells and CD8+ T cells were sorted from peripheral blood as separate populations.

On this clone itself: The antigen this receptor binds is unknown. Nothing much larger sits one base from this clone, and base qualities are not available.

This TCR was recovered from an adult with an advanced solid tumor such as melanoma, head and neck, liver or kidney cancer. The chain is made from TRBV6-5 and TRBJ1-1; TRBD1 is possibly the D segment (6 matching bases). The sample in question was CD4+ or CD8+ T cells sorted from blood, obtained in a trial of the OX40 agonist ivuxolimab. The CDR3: CASSPLGGNTEAFF. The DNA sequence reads TGTGCCAGCAGTCCCCTAGGGGGGAACACTGAAGCTTTCTTT.